These T cell receptor beta chains were read from a single sample in a study of molecular identifiers for immune sequencing clone quantification. MiXCR, run by TCRdb on the PCR reads, gives a single entry per CDR3 protein. Of around 460,000 distinct CDR3 sequences listed, around 23% are singletons. Sequencing used naive CD8+ T cells from blood, with Jurkat cell RNA spiked in. These receptors were taken from a human donor in good health. Some libraries in this study had Jurkat cell RNA spiked in. Both conserved end residues are trimmed from each CDR3. Each record gives: V gene, clone size, CDR3 protein. Part of the rows lack a size; the others show once, few, many or a class for expanded clones.

v_call: TRBV29-1
clone_size: many
cdr3_aa: SVEVDYGYT

v_call: TRBV9
clone_size: few
cdr3_aa: ASSVELGLAGAISTDTQY

v_call: TRBV5-1
clone_size: .
cdr3_aa: ASSARVVDTQY

v_call: TRBV4-1
clone_size: many
cdr3_aa: ASSPGGGPLEQY

v_call: TRBV6-2/TRBV6-3
clone_size: many
cdr3_aa: ASSPGQIYEQY

v_call: TRBV7-6
clone_size: many
cdr3_aa: ASSLLAGGRADTQY

v_call: TRBV19
clone_size: few
cdr3_aa: ASSPGGGAEAF

v_call: TRBV19
clone_size: .
cdr3_aa: ATSGGRGSYEQY

v_call: TRBV6-2/TRBV6-3
clone_size: .
cdr3_aa: ASRRQGEYTEAF

v_call: TRBV5-5
clone_size: few
cdr3_aa: ASSLGDGTDFNEKLF

v_call: TRBV10-3
clone_size: .
cdr3_aa: ATRGTGDYSYNSPLH

v_call: TRBV27
clone_size: .
cdr3_aa: ASSLSGRGGNEQY

v_call: TRBV10-3
clone_size: many
cdr3_aa: AISEFGTNQETQY

v_call: TRBV29-1
clone_size: many
cdr3_aa: SVGGGSSYEQY

v_call: TRBV27
clone_size: .
cdr3_aa: TSSFTGNNQPQH

v_call: TRBV20-1
clone_size: few
cdr3_aa: SARGTSGGSEQY

v_call: TRBV29-1
clone_size: many
cdr3_aa: SVEADSGTQY

v_call: TRBV19
clone_size: few
cdr3_aa: ASSIMTGNPGELF

v_call: TRBV19
clone_size: .
cdr3_aa: ASSMKTEYYEQY

v_call: TRBV20-1
clone_size: many
cdr3_aa: SARDGSYEQY

v_call: TRBV14
clone_size: few
cdr3_aa: ASSYGTGDYGYT

v_call: TRBV19
clone_size: .
cdr3_aa: ASSKIGISSGANVLT

v_call: TRBV27
clone_size: .
cdr3_aa: ASSLFGHTGELF

v_call: TRBV7-9
clone_size: few
cdr3_aa: ASWPSDIYTGELF

v_call: TRBV6-5
clone_size: .
cdr3_aa: ARSYSVSYEQY